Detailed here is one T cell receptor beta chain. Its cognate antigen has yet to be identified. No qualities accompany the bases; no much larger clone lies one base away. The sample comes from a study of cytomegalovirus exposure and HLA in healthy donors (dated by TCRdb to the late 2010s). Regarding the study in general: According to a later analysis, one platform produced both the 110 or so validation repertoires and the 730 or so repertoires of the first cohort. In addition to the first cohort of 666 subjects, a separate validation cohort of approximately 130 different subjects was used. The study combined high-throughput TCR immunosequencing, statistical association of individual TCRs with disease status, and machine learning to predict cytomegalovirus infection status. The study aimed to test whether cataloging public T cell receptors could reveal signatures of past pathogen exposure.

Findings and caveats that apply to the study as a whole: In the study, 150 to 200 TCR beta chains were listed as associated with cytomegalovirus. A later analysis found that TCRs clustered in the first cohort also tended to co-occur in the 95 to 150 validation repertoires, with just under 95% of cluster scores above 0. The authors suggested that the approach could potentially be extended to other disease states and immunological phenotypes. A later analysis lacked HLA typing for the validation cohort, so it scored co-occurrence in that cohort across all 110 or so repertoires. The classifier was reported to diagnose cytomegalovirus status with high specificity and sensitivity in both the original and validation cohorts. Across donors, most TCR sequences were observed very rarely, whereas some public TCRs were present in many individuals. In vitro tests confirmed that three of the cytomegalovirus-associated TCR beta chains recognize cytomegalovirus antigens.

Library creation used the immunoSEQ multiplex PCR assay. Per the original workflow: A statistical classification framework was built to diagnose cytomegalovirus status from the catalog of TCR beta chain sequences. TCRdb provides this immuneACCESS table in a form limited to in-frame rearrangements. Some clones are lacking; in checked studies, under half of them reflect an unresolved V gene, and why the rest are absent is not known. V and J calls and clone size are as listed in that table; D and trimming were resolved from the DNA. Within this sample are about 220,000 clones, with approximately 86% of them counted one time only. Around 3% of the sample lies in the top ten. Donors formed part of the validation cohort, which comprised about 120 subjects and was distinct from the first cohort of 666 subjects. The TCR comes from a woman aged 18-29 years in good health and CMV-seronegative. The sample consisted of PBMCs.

The bases are TGCGCCAGCAGCCGATTAAACAGGGAGGGTGAAGCTTTCTTT. Its amino acids are CASSRLNREGEAFF. The chain joins TRBV4-1 to TRBJ1-1, with TRBD1 as a weak D call on 6 bases. A distance of 16 bases separates the germline ends of V and J, which lose 4 bases and 7 bases respectively. CDR1 is given as MGHRA and CDR2 as YSYEKL, both from the germline V gene. The CDR3 measures 14 amino acids from cysteine to phenylalanine. Solely the CDR3 DNA is kept, with 42 bases framed from the first base.